What follows is one T cell receptor (beta chain) and its context. Germline V lookup: CDR1 MNHNS, CDR2 SASEGT. Trimming left V 6 bases short and J 3 bases short, with 11 bases between. The length of the CDR3 is 14 residues. The data originate from a study of T-cell memory formation after mild COVID-19. TCRdb fed the 5' RACE reads into MiXCR, producing one record per CDR3 protein. The table includes around 160,000 distinct CDR3 sequences, approximately 10% detected once. Sequenced material: PBMCs or a T cell subset sorted from them (not recorded which). This TCR was recovered from a man younger than 35 who had mild COVID-19 (a few samples of this study predate the infection). Cell type and time point are not known. V usage is TRBV6-1 and J usage is TRBJ1-4; TRBD1 is a possible D gene (6 bases). DNA of the CDR3: TGTGCCAGCAGGACAGGAGACTCTAATGAAAAACTGTTTTTT. Residues: CASRTGDSNEKLFF.